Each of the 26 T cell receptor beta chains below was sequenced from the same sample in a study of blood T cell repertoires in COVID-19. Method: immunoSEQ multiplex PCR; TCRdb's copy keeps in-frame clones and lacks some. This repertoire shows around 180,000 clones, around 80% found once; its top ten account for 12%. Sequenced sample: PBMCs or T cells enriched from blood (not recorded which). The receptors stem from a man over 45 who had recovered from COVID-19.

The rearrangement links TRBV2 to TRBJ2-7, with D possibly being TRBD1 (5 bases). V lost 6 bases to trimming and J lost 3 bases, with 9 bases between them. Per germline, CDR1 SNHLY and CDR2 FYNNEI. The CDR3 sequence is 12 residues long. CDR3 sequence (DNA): TGTGCCAGCAGCCTAGACAGCTACGAGCAGTACTTC. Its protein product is CASSLDSYEQYF.

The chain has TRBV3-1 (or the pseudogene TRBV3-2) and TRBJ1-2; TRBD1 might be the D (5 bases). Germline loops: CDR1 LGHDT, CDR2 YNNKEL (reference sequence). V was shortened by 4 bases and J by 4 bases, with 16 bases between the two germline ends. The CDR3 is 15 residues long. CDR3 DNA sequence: TGTGCCAGCAGCCCTTGGTCAGGGTCTCCCTATGGCTACACCTTC. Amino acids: CASSPWSGSPYGYTF.

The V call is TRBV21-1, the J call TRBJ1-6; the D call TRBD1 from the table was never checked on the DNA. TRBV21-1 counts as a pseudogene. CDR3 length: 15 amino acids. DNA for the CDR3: TGTGCCAGCAGCTTCGGACAGAGAGAAAATTCACCCCTCCACTTT. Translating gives CASSFGQRENSPLHF.

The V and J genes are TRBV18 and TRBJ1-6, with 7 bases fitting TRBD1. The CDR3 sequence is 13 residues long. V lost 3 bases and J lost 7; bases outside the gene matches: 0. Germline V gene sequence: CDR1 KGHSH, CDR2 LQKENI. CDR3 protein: CASSPGQNSPLHF. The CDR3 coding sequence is TGTGCCAGCTCACCGGGACAGAATTCACCCCTCCACTTT.

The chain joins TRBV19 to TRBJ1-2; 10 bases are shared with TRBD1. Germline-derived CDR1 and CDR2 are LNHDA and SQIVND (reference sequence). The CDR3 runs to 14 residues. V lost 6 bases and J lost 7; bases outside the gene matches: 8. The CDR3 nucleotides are TGTGCCAGTAGCACAACCCGACAGGGGGCTGGCTACACCTTC. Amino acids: CASSTTRQGAGYTF.

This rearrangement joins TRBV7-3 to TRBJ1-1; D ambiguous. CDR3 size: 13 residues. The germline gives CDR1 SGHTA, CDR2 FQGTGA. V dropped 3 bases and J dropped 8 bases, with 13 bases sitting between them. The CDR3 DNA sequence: TGTGCCAGCAGCTTTGGGCAGGAAAGGGAAGCTTTCTTT. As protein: CASSFGQEREAFF.

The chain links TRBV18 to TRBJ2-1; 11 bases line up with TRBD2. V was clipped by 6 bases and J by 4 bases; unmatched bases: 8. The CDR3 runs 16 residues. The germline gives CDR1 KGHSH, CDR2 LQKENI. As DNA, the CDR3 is TGTGCCAGCTCCCGAGAACTAGCGGGGGATTACAATGAGCAGTTCTTC. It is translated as CASSRELAGDYNEQFF.

CDR3 coding DNA: TGCGCCAGCAGCTCGGACAGGGACATTCAGTACTTC. Its translation is CASSSDRDIQYF. The chain is built from TRBV5-1 and TRBJ2-4; TRBD1 aligns across 8 bases. The CDR3 runs 12 residues. Germline loops: CDR1 SGHRS, CDR2 YFSETQ. J gave up 8 bases and V 3 bases, and 1 base lay outside the gene matches.

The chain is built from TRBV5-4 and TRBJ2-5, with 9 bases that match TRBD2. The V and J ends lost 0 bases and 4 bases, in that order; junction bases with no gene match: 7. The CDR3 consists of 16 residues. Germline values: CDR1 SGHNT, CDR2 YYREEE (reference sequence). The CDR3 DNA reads TGTGCCAGCAGCTTGGGATGGCGGGGGGGCCGAGAGACCCAGTACTTC. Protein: CASSLGWRGGRETQYF. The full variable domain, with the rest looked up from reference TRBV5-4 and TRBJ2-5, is ETGVTQSPTHLIKTRGQQVTLRCSSQSGHNTVSWYQQALGQGPQFIFQYYREEENGRGNFPPRFSGLQFPNYSSELNVNALELDDSALYLCASSLGWRGGRETQYFGPGTRLLVL.

The CDR3 sequence is CASASGGRVEEKLFF. In DNA, the CDR3 is TGTGCCAGCGCCTCCGGCGGCAGGGTAGAAGAAAAACTGTTTTTT. The gene calls are TRBV28 and TRBJ1-4, with TRBD1 as a possible D gene (5 bases). This CDR3 contains 15 residues. V lost 8 bases and J 8 bases, leaving 21 bases between the germline ends. Germline loops: CDR1 MDHEN, CDR2 SYDVKM.

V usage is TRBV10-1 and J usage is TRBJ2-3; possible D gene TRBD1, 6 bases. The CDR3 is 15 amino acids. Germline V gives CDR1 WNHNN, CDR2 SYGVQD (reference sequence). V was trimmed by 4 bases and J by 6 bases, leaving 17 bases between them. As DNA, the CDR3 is TGCGCCAGCAGTGCGACAGCGACAGGTGGGGATACGCAGTATTTT. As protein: CASSATATGGDTQYF.

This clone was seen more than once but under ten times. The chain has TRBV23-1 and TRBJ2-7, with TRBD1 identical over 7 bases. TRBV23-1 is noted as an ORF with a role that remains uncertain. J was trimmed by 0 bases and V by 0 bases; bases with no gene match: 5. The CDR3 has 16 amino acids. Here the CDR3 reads CASSQSIGTVSYEQYF. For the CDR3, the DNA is TGCGCCAGCAGTCAATCGATAGGGACAGTCTCCTACGAGCAGTACTTC.

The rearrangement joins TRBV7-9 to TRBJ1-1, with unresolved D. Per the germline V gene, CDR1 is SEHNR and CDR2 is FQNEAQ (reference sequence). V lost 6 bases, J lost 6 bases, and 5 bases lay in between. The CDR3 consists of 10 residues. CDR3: CASSDSEAFF. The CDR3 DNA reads TGTGCCAGCAGTGACTCTGAAGCTTTCTTT.

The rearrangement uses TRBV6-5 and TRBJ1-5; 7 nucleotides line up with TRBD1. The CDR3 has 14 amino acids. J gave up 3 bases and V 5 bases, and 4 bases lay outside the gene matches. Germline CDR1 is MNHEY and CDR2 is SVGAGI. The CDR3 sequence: CASSPGQVNQPQHF. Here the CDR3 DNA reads TGTGCCAGCAGTCCAGGACAGGTCAATCAGCCCCAGCATTTT.

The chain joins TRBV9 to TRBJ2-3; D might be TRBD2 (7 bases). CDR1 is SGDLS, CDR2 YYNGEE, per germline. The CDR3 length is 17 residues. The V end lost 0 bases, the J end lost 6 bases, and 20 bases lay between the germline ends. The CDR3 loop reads CASSVGGGAGVADTQYF. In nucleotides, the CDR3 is TGTGCCAGCAGCGTAGGTGGGGGGGCGGGGGTAGCGGATACGCAGTATTTT.

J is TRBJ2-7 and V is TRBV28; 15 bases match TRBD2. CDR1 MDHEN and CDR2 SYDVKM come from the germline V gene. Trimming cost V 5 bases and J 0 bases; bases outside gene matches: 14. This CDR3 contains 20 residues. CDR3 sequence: CASSPAPGLAGGSSSYEQYF. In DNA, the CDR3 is TGTGCCAGCAGTCCCGCCCCGGGACTAGCGGGGGGATCTAGCTCCTACGAGCAGTACTTC. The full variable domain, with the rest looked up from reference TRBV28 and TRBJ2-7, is DVKVTQSSRYLVKRTGEKVFLECVQDMDHENMFWYRQDPGLGLRLIYFSYDVKMKEKGDIPEGYSVSREKKERFSLILESASTNQTSMYLCASSPAPGLAGGSSSYEQYFGPGTRLTVT.

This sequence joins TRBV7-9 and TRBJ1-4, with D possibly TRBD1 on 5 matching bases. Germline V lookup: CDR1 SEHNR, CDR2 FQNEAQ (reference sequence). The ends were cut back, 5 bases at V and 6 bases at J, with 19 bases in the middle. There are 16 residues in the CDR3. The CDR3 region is CASSPFPQGPYEKLFF. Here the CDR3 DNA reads TGTGCCAGCAGCCCCTTCCCCCAGGGTCCGTATGAAAAACTGTTTTTT.

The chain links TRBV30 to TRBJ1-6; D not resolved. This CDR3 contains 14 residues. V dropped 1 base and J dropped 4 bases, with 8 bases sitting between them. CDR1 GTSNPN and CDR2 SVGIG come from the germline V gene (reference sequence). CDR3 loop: CAWSGLLYNSPLHF. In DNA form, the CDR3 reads TGTGCCTGGAGTGGACTTTTGTATAATTCACCCCTCCACTTT.

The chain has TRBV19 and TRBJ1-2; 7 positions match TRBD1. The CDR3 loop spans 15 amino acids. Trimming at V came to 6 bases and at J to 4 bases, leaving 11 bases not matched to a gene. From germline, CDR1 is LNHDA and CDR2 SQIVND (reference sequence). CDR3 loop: CASRPGTAAPYGYTF. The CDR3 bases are TGTGCCAGTAGACCGGGGACAGCAGCTCCCTATGGCTACACCTTC.

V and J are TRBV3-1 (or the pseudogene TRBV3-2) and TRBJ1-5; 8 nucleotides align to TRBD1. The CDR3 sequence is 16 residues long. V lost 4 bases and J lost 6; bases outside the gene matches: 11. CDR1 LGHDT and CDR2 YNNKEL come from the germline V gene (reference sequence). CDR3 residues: CASSLSNTRGLQPQHF. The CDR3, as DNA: TGTGCCAGCAGCCTATCAAATACCAGGGGGCTTCAGCCCCAGCATTTT.

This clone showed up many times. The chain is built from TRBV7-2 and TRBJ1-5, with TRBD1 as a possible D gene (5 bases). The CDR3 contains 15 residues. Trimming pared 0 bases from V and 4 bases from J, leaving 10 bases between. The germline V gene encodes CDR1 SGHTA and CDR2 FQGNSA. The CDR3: CASSLADRENQPQHF. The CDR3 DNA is TGTGCCAGCAGCTTAGCAGACAGAGAGAATCAGCCCCAGCATTTT.

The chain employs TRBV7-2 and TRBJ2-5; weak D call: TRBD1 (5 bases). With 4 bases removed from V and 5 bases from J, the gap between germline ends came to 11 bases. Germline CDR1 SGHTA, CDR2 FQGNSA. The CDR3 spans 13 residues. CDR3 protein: CASSSVGRETQYF. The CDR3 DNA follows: TGTGCCAGCAGCTCCGTGGGGCGGGAGACCCAGTACTTC.

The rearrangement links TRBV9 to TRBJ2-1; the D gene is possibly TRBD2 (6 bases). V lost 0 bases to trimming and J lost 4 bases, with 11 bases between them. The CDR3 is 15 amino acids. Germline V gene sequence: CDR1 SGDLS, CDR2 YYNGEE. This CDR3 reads CASSVGRGIYNEQFF. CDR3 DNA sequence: TGTGCCAGCAGCGTAGGACGGGGGATATACAATGAGCAGTTCTTC.

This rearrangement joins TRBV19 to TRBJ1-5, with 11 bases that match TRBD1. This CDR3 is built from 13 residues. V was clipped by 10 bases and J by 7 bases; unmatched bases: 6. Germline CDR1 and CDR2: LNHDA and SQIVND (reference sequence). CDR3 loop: CATSGTGGQPQHF. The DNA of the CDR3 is TGTGCCACTTCCGGGACAGGGGGACAGCCCCAGCATTTT.

CDR3 coding DNA: TGTGCCAGCAGTACCCCTTTTCCGGGGGAGCAGTTCTTC. This sequence encodes CASSTPFPGEQFF. V and J are TRBV12-3 or TRBV12-4 and TRBJ2-1, with TRBD2 as a possible D gene (5 bases). The CDR3 length is 13 residues. V was shortened by 5 bases and J by 10 bases, with 15 bases between the two germline ends.

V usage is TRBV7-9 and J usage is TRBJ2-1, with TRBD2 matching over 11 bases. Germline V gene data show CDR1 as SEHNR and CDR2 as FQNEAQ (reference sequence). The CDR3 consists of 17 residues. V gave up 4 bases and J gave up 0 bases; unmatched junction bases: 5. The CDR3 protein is CASSSGLAEVSYNEQFF. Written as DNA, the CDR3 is TGTGCCAGCAGCTCGGGACTAGCGGAAGTCTCCTACAATGAGCAGTTCTTC.